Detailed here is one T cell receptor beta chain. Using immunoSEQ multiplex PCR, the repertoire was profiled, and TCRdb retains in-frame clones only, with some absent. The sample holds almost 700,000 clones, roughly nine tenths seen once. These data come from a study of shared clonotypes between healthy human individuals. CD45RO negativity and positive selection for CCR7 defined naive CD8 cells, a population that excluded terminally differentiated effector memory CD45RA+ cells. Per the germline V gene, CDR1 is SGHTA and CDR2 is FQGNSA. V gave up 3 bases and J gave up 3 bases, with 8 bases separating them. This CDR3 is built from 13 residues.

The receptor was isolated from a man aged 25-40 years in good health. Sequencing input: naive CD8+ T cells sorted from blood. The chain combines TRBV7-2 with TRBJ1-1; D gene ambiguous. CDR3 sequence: CASSFEDYTEAFF. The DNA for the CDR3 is TGTGCCAGCAGCTTCGAGGATTACACTGAAGCTTTCTTT.